Detailed here is one T cell receptor (beta chain). Its antigen is not known. There are 13 residues in the CDR3. V lost 1 base to trimming and J lost 5 bases, with 7 bases between them. CDR1 SGHRS and CDR2 YFSETQ come from the germline V gene. The sample belongs to a study of STAT5B mutations in CD4+ large granular lymphocyte leukemia. The study, taken as a whole, reports: No patients shared main leukemic clonotypes, though roughly 25% appeared at low frequency elsewhere.

Profiling relied on immunoSEQ multiplex PCR, and the TCRdb table lists in-frame clones only, not all of them. The profile shows about 22,000 clones, about 80% of them singletons. The sample was CD4+ T cells from blood buffy coats. This rearrangement joins TRBV5-1 to TRBJ1-5; no clear D gene. This sequence was found in a human donor in good health. CDR3 loop: CASSLRVDQPQHF. DNA for the CDR3: TGCGCCAGCAGCTTGCGGGTTGATCAGCCCCAGCATTTT.